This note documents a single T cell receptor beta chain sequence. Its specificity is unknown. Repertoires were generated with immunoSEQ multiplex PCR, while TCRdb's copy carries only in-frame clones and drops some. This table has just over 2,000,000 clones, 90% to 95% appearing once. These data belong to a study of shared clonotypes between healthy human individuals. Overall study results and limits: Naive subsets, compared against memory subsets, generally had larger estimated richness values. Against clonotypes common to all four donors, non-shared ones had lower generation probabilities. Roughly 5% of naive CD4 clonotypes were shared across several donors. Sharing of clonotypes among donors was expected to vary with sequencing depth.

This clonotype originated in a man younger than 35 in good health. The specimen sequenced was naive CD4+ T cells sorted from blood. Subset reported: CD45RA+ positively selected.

The CDR3 spells CSVTSDSHGYTF. CDR3 DNA sequence: TGCAGCGTGACCTCGGACAGCCATGGCTACACCTTC. The chain combines TRBV29-1 with TRBJ1-2; perhaps TRBD1 as D (6 bases). Germline V gene lookup returns CDR1 SQVTM and CDR2 ANQGSEA. The CDR3 covers 12 residues. Deletions cut 6 bases from V and 6 bases from J, with 14 bases between.